These 30 T cell receptor beta chains were sequenced from one sample in a study of blood T cell repertoires in COVID-19. Data came from immunoSEQ multiplex PCR; TCRdb stores just in-frame clones and leaves some out. The profile covers 200,000 to 250,000 clones, with 82% appearing a single time and about 3.8% taken by the ten largest. The sequencing sample was made of peripheral blood. These receptors were obtained from an elderly woman with acute or convalescent COVID-19.

V usage is TRBV15 and J usage is TRBJ2-7, with 8 bases matching TRBD1. Germline V gives CDR1 LNHNV, CDR2 YYDKDF (reference sequence). The length of the CDR3 is 17 residues. The J segment lost 3 bases and the V segment lost 1 base, leaving 11 bases of the junction unmatched. The CDR3 reads CATSRAATGTGGYEQYF. CDR3 DNA: TGTGCCACCAGCAGAGCGGCGACCGGGACAGGAGGCTACGAGCAGTACTTC. The full variable domain, completed using reference TRBV15 and TRBJ2-7, is DAMVIQNPRYQVTQFGKPVTLSCSQTLNHNVMYWYQQKSSQAPKLLFHYYDKDFNNEADTPDNFQSRRPNTSFCFLDIRSPGLGDTAMYLCATSRAATGTGGYEQYFGPGTRLTVT.

This clone was seen once. The chain uses TRBV7-2 and TRBJ2-1; D is possibly TRBD2 (6 bases). Germline lookup yields CDR1 SGHTA and CDR2 FQGNSA. The CDR3 length is 16 residues. Trimming removed 5 bases from V and 4 bases from J, with 18 bases in between. CDR3 loop: CASSPGRGAGYNEQFF. In DNA, the CDR3 is TGTGCCAGCAGCCCGGGGCGCGGGGCGGGGTACAATGAGCAGTTCTTC.

J is TRBJ2-7 and V is TRBV11-1, with TRBD1 identical over 8 bases. CDR1 SGHAT and CDR2 FQDESV come from the germline V gene (reference sequence). The trim removed 5 bases at V and 1 base at J, leaving 7 bases unmatched. The CDR3 is made up of 15 amino acids. Here the CDR3 DNA reads TGTGCCAGCAGCAAGGGACAGGCCAATTCCTACGAGCAGTACTTC. This gives the protein CASSKGQANSYEQYF.

This chain connects TRBV5-4 to TRBJ2-1, with 9 bases that match TRBD2. V lost 4 bases, J lost 8 bases, and 13 bases stayed unmatched. From germline, CDR1 is SGHNT and CDR2 YYREEE (reference sequence). The CDR3 length is 16 residues. DNA for the CDR3: TGTGCCAGCAGCCCCGGGGGGGTAGCGGGGGAGGATGAGCAGTTCTTC. Its protein is CASSPGGVAGEDEQFF.

This chain uses TRBV6-6 with TRBJ1-5, with 7 bases that match TRBD1. The CDR3 length is 15 residues. V dropped 6 bases and J dropped 2; count of bases not matched to a gene: 7. Germline CDR1 reads MNHNY; CDR2 reads SVGAGI (reference sequence). The CDR3 is CASSPEGAGNQPQHF. The CDR3 DNA is TGTGCCAGCAGCCCCGAGGGGGCAGGCAATCAGCCCCAGCATTTT.

The chain couples TRBV24-1 to TRBJ2-3; 8 bases are shared with TRBD2. J was trimmed by 4 bases and V by 2 bases; bases with no gene match: 10. CDR3 length: 17 amino acids. Germline V gives CDR1 KGHDR, CDR2 SFDVKD. CDR3 nucleotide sequence: TGTGCCACCAGTGATTCGAGGACGGGGGGGCCGGCAGATACGCAGTATTTT. It codes for CATSDSRTGGPADTQYF.

The chain employs TRBV7-9 and TRBJ1-3; tentative D call: TRBD1 (5 bases). Per the germline V gene, CDR1 is SEHNR and CDR2 is FQNEAQ (reference sequence). The V gene lost 7 bases and the J gene lost 0 bases, with 10 bases spanning the gap. CDR3 length equals 14 residues. CDR3 protein: CASTTGLSGNTIYF. The CDR3 nucleotides read TGTGCCAGCACCACGGGACTCTCTGGAAACACCATATATTTT.

The chain joins TRBV7-9 to TRBJ1-3, with D maybe TRBD1 (5 bases). CDR1 and CDR2 (germline): SEHNR, FQNEAQ (reference sequence). V lost 2 bases to trimming and J lost 8 bases, with 13 bases between them. The CDR3 has 14 amino acids. The CDR3 DNA follows: TGTGCCAGCAGCTTACGCCAGGGTCGTGACACCATATATTTT. Translation: CASSLRQGRDTIYF. Full variable domain (rest looked up from reference TRBV7-9 and TRBJ1-3): DTGVSQNPRHKITKRGQNVTFRCDPISEHNRLYWYRQTLGQGPEFLTYFQNEAQLEKSRLLSDRFSAERPKGSFSTLEIQRTEQGDSAMYLCASSLRQGRDTIYFGEGSWLTVV.

The chain carries TRBV7-9 and TRBJ2-1; 7 bases map to TRBD1. Germline V CDR1 and CDR2: SEHNR, FQNEAQ (reference sequence). J gave up 6 bases and V 5 bases, and 10 bases lay outside the gene matches. This CDR3 has 15 amino acids. The CDR3 sequence: CASSIPGQPFNEQFF. The CDR3 DNA sequence: TGTGCCAGCAGCATTCCGGGACAGCCCTTCAATGAGCAGTTCTTC.

The V call is TRBV2, the J call TRBJ2-4; weak D call: TRBD1 (6 bases). CDR1 is SNHLY and CDR2 is FYNNEI in the germline V gene. V was trimmed by 4 bases and J by 0 bases, leaving 10 bases between them. The CDR3 extends over 15 amino acids. DNA for the CDR3: TGTGCCAGCAGTGCCCGGACAGTAGCCAAAAACATTCAGTACTTC. Amino acid sequence: CASSARTVAKNIQYF.

The chain combines TRBV3-1 (or the pseudogene TRBV3-2) with TRBJ1-4, with 11 nucleotides matching TRBD1. The CDR3 is 15 residues long. Per the germline V gene, CDR1 is LGHDT and CDR2 is YNNKEL (reference sequence). After removal of 3 bases from V and 6 bases from J, the junction contained 3 bases not matched to a gene. The CDR3 region has the DNA TGTGCCAGCAGCCACCGGGACAGGGGGGATGAAAAACTGTTTTTT. This sequence encodes CASSHRDRGDEKLFF.

This clone has a handful of counts. The chain uses TRBV28 and TRBJ2-3; TRBD2 might be the D (6 bases). V gave up 5 bases and J gave up 3 bases, with 18 bases separating them. Germline V gene lookup returns CDR1 MDHEN and CDR2 SYDVKM. This CDR3 contains 16 residues. The CDR3 loop reads CASSPYSRGKTDTQYF. The CDR3 bases are TGTGCCAGCAGTCCTTATTCCCGGGGGAAAACAGATACGCAGTATTTT.

The chain employs TRBV13 and TRBJ1-1; a possible D gene is TRBD1 (6 bases). The CDR3 consists of 17 residues. CDR1 and CDR2 from the germline V gene are PRHDT and FYEKMQ (reference sequence). Trimming pared 5 bases from V and 1 base from J, leaving 20 bases between. The CDR3 loop is CASSPHREKGANTEAFF. Written as DNA, the CDR3 is TGTGCCAGCAGCCCCCACAGGGAAAAGGGAGCGAACACTGAAGCTTTCTTT. Looking up the rest from reference TRBV13 and TRBJ1-1 gives the full variable domain: AAGVIQSPRHLIKEKRETATLKCYPIPRHDTVYWYQQGPGQDPQFLISFYEKMQSDKGSIPDRFSAQQFSDYHSELNMSSLELGDSALYFCASSPHREKGANTEAFFGQGTRLTVV.

This rearrangement joins TRBV27 to TRBJ1-1; D may be TRBD1 (6 bases). V dropped 5 bases and J dropped 0 bases, with 10 bases sitting between them. Germline V gene lookup returns CDR1 MNHEY and CDR2 SMNVEV (reference sequence). CDR3 size: 14 residues. DNA of the CDR3: TGTGCCAGCAGTCCCTGGACAGTGAACACTGAAGCTTTCTTT. Its protein is CASSPWTVNTEAFF.

The chain employs TRBV7-9 and TRBJ2-7, with 7 bases that match TRBD2. Germline trimming cut 5 bases from V and 3 bases from J; bases unmatched to any gene: 10. CDR1 SEHNR and CDR2 FQNEAQ come from the germline V gene (reference sequence). The CDR3 runs 15 residues. The CDR3 region is CASSPLRESRYEQYF. The CDR3 region has the DNA TGTGCCAGCAGCCCCCTGCGGGAGTCTCGCTACGAGCAGTACTTC.

The chain employs TRBV5-1 and TRBJ2-7; 7 positions agree with TRBD1. V shed 5 bases and J 2 bases; nucleotides not matched to a gene: 16. Germline V gene sequence: CDR1 SGHRS, CDR2 YFSETQ. The CDR3 runs to 17 residues. The CDR3 loop is CASSQNQQGSAAYEQYF. The CDR3 bases are TGCGCCAGCAGTCAGAACCAACAGGGGTCCGCGGCCTACGAGCAGTACTTC.

This clone was seen a few times. V usage is TRBV7-9 and J usage is TRBJ1-3, with TRBD1 matching over 8 bases. J was trimmed by 1 base and V by 5 bases; bases with no gene match: 13. The CDR3 contains 18 residues. Germline CDR1 SEHNR, CDR2 FQNEAQ (reference sequence). CDR3 sequence: CASSRGQAIIKSGNTIYF. The CDR3 nucleotides are TGTGCCAGCAGCCGGGGACAGGCGATTATTAAGTCTGGAAACACCATATATTTT.

The rearrangement joins TRBV30 to TRBJ1-1, with TRBD1 matching 9 bases. CDR1 and CDR2 from the germline V gene are GTSNPN and SVGIG (reference sequence). The V segment lost 3 bases and the J segment 4 bases; nucleotides outside the gene matches: 9. The CDR3 is 15 residues long. The CDR3 protein is CAWSLLQGAVTEAFF. In nucleotides, the CDR3 is TGTGCCTGGAGCTTACTACAGGGGGCCGTCACTGAAGCTTTCTTT.

This clone was seen only a few times. The chain combines TRBV9 with TRBJ2-7; D not resolved. Trimming stripped 1 base from V and 4 bases from J, with 9 bases between. Per the germline V gene, CDR1 is SGDLS and CDR2 is YYNGEE. The CDR3 has 13 residues. The CDR3 loop reads CASSVSDGYEQYF. Written as DNA, the CDR3 is TGTGCCAGCAGCGTAAGCGACGGGTACGAGCAGTACTTC. The complete variable domain, with remaining parts taken from reference TRBV9 and TRBJ2-7, reads DSGVTQTPKHLITATGQRVTLRCSPRSGDLSVYWYQQSLDQGLQFLIQYYNGEERAKGNILERFSAQQFPDLHSELNLSSLELGDSALYFCASSVSDGYEQYFGPGTRLTVT.

The J gene is TRBJ1-1, the V gene TRBV19, with 7 bases fitting TRBD1. The length of the CDR3 is 17 residues. With V trimmed by 6 bases and J by 0 bases, 13 bases remained unmatched. The germline V gene has CDR1 LNHDA and CDR2 SQIVND (reference sequence). Written as DNA, the CDR3 is TGTGCCAGTAGCGCGACCCCGGGACAGAATATGAACACTGAAGCTTTCTTT. It codes for CASSATPGQNMNTEAFF.

This chain links TRBV7-2 with TRBJ2-5; 10 nucleotides align to TRBD1. In germline, CDR1 is SGHTA, CDR2 FQGNSA. The V and J ends lost 4 bases and 5 bases, in that order; junction bases with no gene match: 7. There are 15 residues in the CDR3. CDR3 DNA: TGTGCCAGCAGCTCCATGAGGACAGGGGGGGAGACCCAGTACTTC. This codes for CASSSMRTGGETQYF.

The chain has TRBV19 and TRBJ1-5; D gene uncertain. Germline CDR1 is LNHDA and CDR2 is SQIVND (reference sequence). V was cut by 10 bases and J by 0 bases, with 13 bases left in between. This CDR3 region has 14 residues. For the CDR3, the DNA is TGTGCCACCGGGAGTCAACGTAGCAATCAGCCCCAGCATTTT. Its translation is CATGSQRSNQPQHF. Full variable domain (remainder filled in from reference TRBV19 and TRBJ1-5): DGGITQSPKYLFRKEGQNVTLSCEQNLNHDAMYWYRQDPGQGLRLIYYSQIVNDFQKGDIAEGYSVSREKKESFPLTVTSAQKNPTAFYLCATGSQRSNQPQHFGDGTRLSIL.

A few counts support this clone. The CDR3 coding sequence is TGTGCCAGCACCCGACAGGGGAACACCGGGGAGCTGTTTTTT. Protein: CASTRQGNTGELFF. The genes are TRBV6-5 and TRBJ2-2; 7 bases align to TRBD1. V lost 7 bases and J lost 1; bases outside the gene matches: 3. This CDR3 has 14 amino acids. Looked up from germline, CDR1 is MNHEY and CDR2 is SVGAGI.

The V and J genes are TRBV6-5 and TRBJ1-1; possible D gene TRBD1, 5 bases. The V and J ends lost 10 bases and 3 bases respectively, with 12 bases between them. The CDR3 consists of 12 residues. Germline V CDR1 and CDR2: MNHEY, SVGAGI. CDR3 residues: CATQAGYTEAFF. In DNA, the CDR3 is TGTGCCACCCAAGCAGGGTACACTGAAGCTTTCTTT.

This clone was detected only a few times. The chain recombines TRBV7-2 with TRBJ2-4, with D possibly matching TRBD2 (7 bases). Trimming removed 5 bases from V and 5 bases from J, with 13 bases in between. CDR1 is SGHTA and CDR2 is FQGNSA in the germline V gene. This CDR3 is built from 14 residues. The CDR3 nucleotides are TGTGCCAGCAGCACAAGGGGGGGGGAAAACATTCAGTACTTC. This encodes CASSTRGGENIQYF. The variable domain in full, completed from reference TRBV7-2 and TRBJ2-4, reads GAGVSQSPSNKVTEKGKDVELRCDPISGHTALYWYRQSLGQGLEFLIYFQGNSAPDKSGLPSDRFSAERTGGSVSTLTIQRTQQEDSAVYLCASSTRGGENIQYFGAGTRLSVL.

The sample holds a few counts of this clone. The CDR3 sequence is CASSPTPGTESSYNEQFF. In DNA, the CDR3 is TGTGCCAGCTCACCGACACCTGGGACAGAGAGCTCCTACAATGAGCAGTTCTTC. J is TRBJ2-1 and V is TRBV18; 7 bases are a match to TRBD1. With 3 bases clipped from V and 0 bases from J, the junction kept 11 bases outside the gene matches. The CDR3 totals 18 residues. The germline gives CDR1 KGHSH, CDR2 LQKENI.

The CDR3, as DNA: TGTGCCAGCTCACCCGATCACGGGGGTGAAAAACTGTTTTTT. Amino acid sequence: CASSPDHGGEKLFF. This sequence joins TRBV18 and TRBJ1-4, with a weak D call TRBD1 (5 bases). V was clipped by 3 bases and J by 7 bases, with 12 bases between them. The germline V gene encodes CDR1 KGHSH and CDR2 LQKENI. The CDR3 is 14 residues long.

The chain is built from TRBV5-1 and TRBJ1-1; D perhaps matches TRBD1 (5 bases). This CDR3 is built from 15 residues. Deletions cut 0 bases from V and 0 bases from J, with 9 bases between. The germline V gene encodes CDR1 SGHRS and CDR2 YFSETQ. The CDR3 nucleotides read TGCGCCAGCAGCTTGGACGGACACATGAACACTGAAGCTTTCTTT. Its translation: CASSLDGHMNTEAFF.

V and J are TRBV19 and TRBJ1-1; D ambiguous. The V gene's germline CDR1 is LNHDA and CDR2 SQIVND (reference sequence). V shed 0 bases and J shed 8 bases, with 7 bases lying between them. This CDR3 has 12 residues. CDR3 sequence (DNA): TGTGCCAGTAGTATAGAGGCCGGGGAAGCTTTCTTT. Translating it yields CASSIEAGEAFF.

This clone was found once. This chain uses TRBV15 with TRBJ1-2; D unresolved. Per germline, CDR1 LNHNV and CDR2 YYDKDF (reference sequence). V gave up 0 bases and J gave up 0 bases, with 11 bases separating them. The CDR3 has 16 residues. CDR3 coding DNA: TGTGCCACCAGCAGAGATCGGGGTCCGTCTAACTATGGCTACACCTTC. It yields the protein CATSRDRGPSNYGYTF.